Below, one T cell receptor (beta chain) is given with its context. There are many counts of this clonotype. The antigen it binds to is not known. Base qualities are missing; no much larger clone stands one base away. This sample was taken from a study of T cells in Graves' hyperthyroidism and ophthalmopathy (dated 2019 in TCRdb). For context, the study as a whole: Peripheral blood was sampled at the time of initial diagnosis, prior to any treatment. To identify distinguishing TCR V-J signatures, a discovery cohort of around 100 patients was used, comprising some 43 with Graves' ophthalmopathy and approximately 58 with stable Graves' hyperthyroidism. Whether ophthalmopathy could be predicted prospectively was tested in an independent validation cohort made up of approximately 19 hyperthyroidism patients plus 17 patients who later progressed to ophthalmopathy. For training and testing, the approximately 97 patients in the discovery cohort were randomly divided in a 7:3 ratio. Thyroid tissue and blood T-cell repertoires from six or seven Graves' hyperthyroidism patients were also compared in the study. After blood sampling, hyperthyroidism patients were treated with methimazole at a starting dose of 30 mg daily, and ophthalmopathy patients were treated with high-dose intravenous methylprednisolone. According to the paper, TCR Vbeta CDR3 sequencing was carried out on 135 peripheral blood samples, which came from around 43 ophthalmopathy, around 75 hyperthyroidism and roughly 17 progressor patients. What the study reported, not specific to this receptor: No statistical method was used to fix the sample size in advance, and group allocation was not hidden from the investigators. Most expanded thyroid clonotypes (frequency above 0.001) were also detected in blood, suggesting blood repertoires may reflect thyroid immune responses. In cross-validation, a model built on a 13 V-J signature told ophthalmopathy apart from stable hyperthyroidism with 85% to 90% sensitivity and about 81% specificity, and in testing the same model reached 80%/75%. In validation, the model predicted progression to ophthalmopathy a median of about 6.5 months before onset, with approximately 70% sensitivity and 72.22% specificity.

From the cysteine through the phenylalanine, the CDR3 covers 16 amino acids. Only the CDR3 part of the read is kept: 48 bases, read in frame from the first base. Unmatched junction bases come to 11, with V trimmed by 7 bases and J by 5 bases. CDR1 and CDR2 are read off the germline V gene (reference sequence) as SGHAT and FQDESV. Graves' hyperthyroidism was defined as stable when no progression to ophthalmopathy occurred over 18 months of follow-up. Hyperthyroidism patients were newly diagnosed, with disease duration under 2 months, and aged 18 to 65 years. Exclusion was applied to patients with uncontrolled infections, other autoimmune diseases, pregnancy or lactation. Clinical symptoms, serum thyroxine and TRAb, thyroid ultrasound, and orbital computed tomography formed the basis for the diagnoses. PBMCs were separated from 8 to 10 ml of fresh peripheral blood using Ficoll-Paque density gradient centrifugation. Total RNA was extracted using Trizol reagent, and RNA quality was assessed on an Agilent 2100 Bioanalyzer.

The TCR beta CDR3 regions were amplified from the RNA transcripts. A first-round RT-PCR of the TCR CDR3 used the HTBI primer set with the Qiagen OneStep RT-PCR kit. Libraries were constructed in a second round of multiplex PCR, after which size selection and purification were carried out. Libraries were sequenced paired-end with 100 bp reads on an Illumina HiSeq2000. The original methods were these. SOAPnuke was used to process the raw data, with reads discarded if the reads contained adapters or uncalled bases, had a mean Phred below 15, or lacked an exact constant-primer or identifier match. High-quality paired reads were merged with COPE v1.2.5, and unique nucleotide sequences were defined as clonotypes. MiTCR v1.1 was used to align the clonotypes against IMGT TRBV, TRBD and TRBJ reference segments. The analysis was restricted to V-J combinations with a frequency above 0.0001, which together covered 99% to 99.2% of the repertoires. The TCS score was defined as the ratio of F50 (clonal expansion) to E x V (chaos), calculated using BLOSUM62-based TCRdist between CDR3 peptides within each V-J. Welch's t-statistics and random forest reduced fewer than 600 V-J features to roughly 13, which were used in a naive Bayes classifier (R e1071). TCRdb redid the processing of the public reads, applying fastp at Q25 and MiXCR, and retained in-frame beta chains. For every CDR3 protein sequence, its rows merge into one entry that carries the most common genes and DNA. It is TCRdb's table, rather than the study itself, that gives the V and J calls and clone size. This sample gives approximately 640,000 distinct CDR3 sequences in total; around 16% of them show up just once. About a sixth of the sample is held by the ten biggest clonotypes.

Material: blood. Recombination joined TRBV11-1 with TRBJ2-2; 9 bases in the middle match TRBD2. This receptor was obtained from a man in his fifties with Graves' hyperthyroidism. The CDR3 region has the sequence CASTQAAGGLTGELFF. The nucleotide sequence reads as follows: TGTGCCAGCACCCAGGCGGCGGGAGGGTTGACCGGGGAGCTGTTTTTT.